The rows below give T cell receptor beta chains drawn from one sample of a study of tumor and adjacent non-tumor tissue in lung cancer. One entry per CDR3 protein, called by TCRdb with MiXCR from the multiplex PCR reads. The data show over 60,000 distinct CDR3 sequences, about 80% seen once. Specimen: lung tumor tissue. These receptors all stem from a man in his 60s with non-small cell lung cancer. Each CDR3 is given with its conserved first and last residue.

v_gene,CDR3aa
TRBV10-1,CASCGLTGGLYNEQLF
TRBV20-1,CSAWLAGENIGGLFF
TRBV6-1,CASRPTWDINKPQHF
TRBV20-1,CCAPLAGGPPSTNMQYF
TRBV5-1,CASRQKGHPRLADYNERFF
TRBV6-5,CASSLRGLVGTYEQYF
TRBV20-1,CSAGPRDGDTEVYF
TRBV29-1,CSAQPVGANTEASF
TRBV12-3/TRBV12-4,CVSRLGQPQETQYF
TRBV29-1,CSARALHTQETQYF
TRBV5-6,CASSSSLTVYEQYF